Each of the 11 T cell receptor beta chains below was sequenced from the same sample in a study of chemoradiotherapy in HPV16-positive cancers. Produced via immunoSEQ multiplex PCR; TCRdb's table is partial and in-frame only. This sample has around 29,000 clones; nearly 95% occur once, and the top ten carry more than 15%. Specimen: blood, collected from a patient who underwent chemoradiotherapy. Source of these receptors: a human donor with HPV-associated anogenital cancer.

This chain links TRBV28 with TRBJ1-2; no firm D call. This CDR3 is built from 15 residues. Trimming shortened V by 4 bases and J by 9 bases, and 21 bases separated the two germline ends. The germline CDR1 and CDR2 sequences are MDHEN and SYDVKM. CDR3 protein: CASSSADGGIYSYTF. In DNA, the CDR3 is TGTGCCAGCAGTTCAGCGGACGGAGGGATTTATAGCTACACCTTC.

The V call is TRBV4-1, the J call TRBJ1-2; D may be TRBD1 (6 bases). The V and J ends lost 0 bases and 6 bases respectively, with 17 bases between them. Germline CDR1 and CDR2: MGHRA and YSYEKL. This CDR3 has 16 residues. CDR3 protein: CASSQDVSQGIHGYTF. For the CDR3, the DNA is TGCGCCAGCAGCCAAGATGTAAGCCAGGGGATCCATGGCTACACCTTC.

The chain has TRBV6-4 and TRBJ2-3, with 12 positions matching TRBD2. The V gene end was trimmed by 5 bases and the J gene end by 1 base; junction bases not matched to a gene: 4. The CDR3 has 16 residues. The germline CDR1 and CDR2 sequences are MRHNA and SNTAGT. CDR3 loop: CASSRTSGARTDTQYF. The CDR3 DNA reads TGTGCCAGCAGTAGGACTAGCGGGGCGCGCACAGATACGCAGTATTTT.

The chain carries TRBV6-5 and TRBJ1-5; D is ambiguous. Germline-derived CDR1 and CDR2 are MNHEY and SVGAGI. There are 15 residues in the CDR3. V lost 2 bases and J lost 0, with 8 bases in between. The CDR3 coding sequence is TGTGCCAGCAGTTACAACCCCAATAGCAATCAGCCCCAGCATTTT. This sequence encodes CASSYNPNSNQPQHF.

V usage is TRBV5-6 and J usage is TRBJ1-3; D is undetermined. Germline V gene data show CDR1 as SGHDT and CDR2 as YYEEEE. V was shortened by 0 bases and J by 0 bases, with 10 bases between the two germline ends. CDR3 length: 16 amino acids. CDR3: CASSLELRTSGNTIYF. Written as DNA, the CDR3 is TGTGCCAGCAGCTTGGAATTGCGGACCTCTGGAAACACCATATATTTT.

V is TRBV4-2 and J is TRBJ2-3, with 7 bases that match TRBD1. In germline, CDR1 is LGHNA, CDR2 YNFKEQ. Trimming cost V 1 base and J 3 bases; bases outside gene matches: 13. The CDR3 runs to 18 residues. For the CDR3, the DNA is TGTGCCAGCAGCCAAGGAGAGGGGGCCGGCCCTCTGACAGATACGCAGTATTTT. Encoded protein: CASSQGEGAGPLTDTQYF.

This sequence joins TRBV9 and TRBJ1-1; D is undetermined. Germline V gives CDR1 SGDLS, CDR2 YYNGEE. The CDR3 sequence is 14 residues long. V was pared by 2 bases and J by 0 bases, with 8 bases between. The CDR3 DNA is TGTGCCAGCAGCGTTTCCACAGTGAACACTGAAGCTTTCTTT. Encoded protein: CASSVSTVNTEAFF.

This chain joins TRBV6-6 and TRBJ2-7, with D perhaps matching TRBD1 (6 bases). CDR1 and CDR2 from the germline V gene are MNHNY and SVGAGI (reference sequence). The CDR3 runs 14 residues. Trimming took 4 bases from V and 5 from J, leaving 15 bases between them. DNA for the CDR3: TGTGCCAGCAGTTCGGGGCCAGGGGTCAACGAGCAGTACTTC. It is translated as CASSSGPGVNEQYF.

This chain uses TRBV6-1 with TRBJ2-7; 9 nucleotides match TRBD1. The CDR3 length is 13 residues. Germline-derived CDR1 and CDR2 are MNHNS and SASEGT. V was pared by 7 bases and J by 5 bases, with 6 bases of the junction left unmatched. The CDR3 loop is CASIGTGLNEQYF. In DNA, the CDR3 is TGTGCCAGCATTGGGACAGGGTTGAACGAGCAGTACTTC.

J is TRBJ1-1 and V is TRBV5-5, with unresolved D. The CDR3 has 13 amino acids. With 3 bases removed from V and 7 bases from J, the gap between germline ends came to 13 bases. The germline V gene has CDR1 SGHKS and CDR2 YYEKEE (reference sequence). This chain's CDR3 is CASSSQERLEAFF. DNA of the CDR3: TGTGCCAGCAGCTCGCAGGAGAGACTTGAAGCTTTCTTT.

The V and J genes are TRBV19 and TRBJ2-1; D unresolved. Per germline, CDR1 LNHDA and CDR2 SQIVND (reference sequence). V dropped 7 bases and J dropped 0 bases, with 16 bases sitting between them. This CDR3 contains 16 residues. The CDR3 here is CASTSRLPSSYNEQFF. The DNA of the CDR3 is TGTGCCAGTACCTCAAGGCTGCCGAGCTCCTACAATGAGCAGTTCTTC.